Below are 29 T cell receptor beta chains sequenced from a single sample in a study of cytomegalovirus exposure and HLA in healthy donors. Only in-frame clones appear in the TCRdb table, and some are missing; sequencing was by immunoSEQ multiplex PCR. The sample carries 200,000 to 250,000 clones, about 88% recorded once. The specimen sequenced was PBMCs. These receptors were taken from a man aged 18 to 29 in good health and CMV-seropositive.

CDR3 in amino acids: CASNPGQGLEQYF. CDR3 bases: TGTGCCAGCAATCCGGGACAGGGGCTTGAGCAGTACTTC. The genes are TRBV5-4 and TRBJ2-7, with TRBD1 matching 10 bases. The ends lost 6 bases at V and 7 bases at J; junction bases unmatched: 7. Germline V CDR1 and CDR2: SGHNT, YYREEE (reference sequence). The length of the CDR3 is 13 residues. The full variable domain, rest sourced from reference TRBV5-4 and TRBJ2-7, is ETGVTQSPTHLIKTRGQQVTLRCSSQSGHNTVSWYQQALGQGPQFIFQYYREEENGRGNFPPRFSGLQFPNYSSELNVNALELDDSALYLCASNPGQGLEQYFGPGTRLTVT.

Only a few counts were recorded for this clone. The CDR3 sequence: CAWEGPQTSKETQYF. CDR3 DNA: TGTGCCTGGGAGGGTCCCCAGACTAGCAAAGAGACCCAGTACTTC. The chain employs TRBV30 and TRBJ2-5; 7 positions match TRBD2. This CDR3 region has 15 residues. V was pared by 5 bases and J by 3 bases, with 12 bases of the junction left unmatched. Germline values: CDR1 GTSNPN, CDR2 SVGIG (reference sequence). Together with reference TRBV30 and TRBJ2-5, the CDR3 gives the full variable domain: SQTIHQWPATLVQPVGSPLSLECTVEGTSNPNLYWYRQAAGRGLQLLFYSVGIGQISSEVPQNLSASRPQDRQFILSSKKLLLSDSGFYLCAWEGPQTSKETQYFGPGTRLLVL.

The rearrangement joins TRBV7-9 to TRBJ2-7, with a weak D call TRBD1 (6 bases). Between the trimmed V and J ends, which lost 1 base and 5 bases, there was a span of 12 bases. There are 14 residues in the CDR3. Germline values: CDR1 SEHNR, CDR2 FQNEAQ (reference sequence). This CDR3 reads CASSLGVTGNEQYF. CDR3 DNA sequence: TGTGCCAGCAGCTTAGGTGTAACAGGGAACGAGCAGTACTTC.

The chain links TRBV6-5 to TRBJ1-1, with a weak D call TRBD1 (5 bases). Trimming took 7 bases from V and 4 from J, leaving 19 bases between them. Germline CDR1 MNHEY, CDR2 SVGAGI. This CDR3 is 15 amino acids long. CDR3 DNA: TGTGCCAGCACCCGCCAGGGACCTCGGAGCACTGAAGCTTTCTTT. Its protein is CASTRQGPRSTEAFF.

The chain couples TRBV7-8 to TRBJ2-2; tentatively, D is TRBD1 (6 bases). Between the trimmed V and J ends, which lost 4 bases and 6 bases, there was a span of 24 bases. The germline V gene encodes CDR1 SGHVS and CDR2 FQNEAQ. The CDR3 loop spans 18 amino acids. The CDR3 DNA reads TGTGCCAGCAGCTCAGGGCTGGGGGCAGGGTTGGGTTCCGGGGAGCTGTTTTTT. Translation gives CASSSGLGAGLGSGELFF.

This clone was counted between two and nine times. The CDR3 sequence is CASSRGDEQYF. CDR3 DNA sequence: TGTGCCAGTAGTAGGGGTGACGAGCAGTACTTC. The V and J genes are TRBV19 and TRBJ2-7; D unresolved. This CDR3 is built from 11 residues. Germline V gene lookup returns CDR1 LNHDA and CDR2 SQIVND (reference sequence). The V gene lost 4 bases and the J gene lost 5 bases, with 6 bases spanning the gap.

The chain links TRBV2 to TRBJ2-1; TRBD2 matches 16 bases. Germline CDR1 SNHLY, CDR2 FYNNEI. The V and J ends lost 7 bases and 0 bases, in that order; junction bases with no gene match: 15. This CDR3 spans 21 amino acids. The CDR3 nucleotides read TGTGCCAGCACCCAGGGAAGGGGACTAGCGGGAGGGCCGAGCTCCTACAATGAGCAGTTCTTC. This sequence encodes CASTQGRGLAGGPSSYNEQFF.

This CDR3 reads CASSYAYEQYF. CDR3 sequence (DNA): TGTGCCAGCAGTTATGCTTACGAGCAGTACTTC. The chain has TRBV6-6 and TRBJ2-7; D is unclear. Germline V gene lookup returns CDR1 MNHNY and CDR2 SVGAGI (reference sequence). With 3 bases removed from V and 4 bases from J, the gap between germline ends came to 4 bases. This CDR3 has 11 residues.

The chain recombines TRBV10-2 with TRBJ2-1; TRBD2 aligns across 7 bases. Germline V gene sequence: CDR1 WSHSY, CDR2 SAAADI. The CDR3 extends over 16 amino acids. Trimming removed 2 bases from V and 6 bases from J; junction bases left unmatched: 10. This CDR3 reads CASSEPGGSFGNEQFF. The CDR3 nucleotides are TGCGCCAGCAGTGAGCCGGGCGGGAGCTTCGGCAATGAGCAGTTCTTC.

This clone came up a few times. This rearrangement joins TRBV27 to TRBJ2-7; 12 nucleotides agree with TRBD1. V lost 2 bases and J lost 6; bases outside the gene matches: 2. This CDR3 is built from 14 residues. The V gene's germline CDR1 is MNHEY and CDR2 SMNVEV (reference sequence). DNA of the CDR3: TGTGCCAGCAGTTTAGGGACAGGGGGCCTCGAGCAGTACTTC. Amino acid sequence: CASSLGTGGLEQYF.

The chain has TRBV30 and TRBJ1-1; no reliable D call. The CDR3 has 15 amino acids. Trimming pared 4 bases from V and 5 bases from J, leaving 20 bases between. The germline CDR1 and CDR2 sequences are GTSNPN and SVGIG (reference sequence). The CDR3 region is CAWKHGHSPATEAFF. DNA for the CDR3: TGTGCCTGGAAGCACGGTCACAGCCCAGCGACTGAAGCTTTCTTT.

V and J are TRBV6-1 and TRBJ1-1; the D is unclear. V was clipped by 6 bases and J by 2 bases, with 4 bases between them. Germline CDR1 and CDR2: MNHNS and SASEGT. CDR3 length: 11 residues. CDR3 DNA sequence: TGTGCCAGCAGGGGAAACACTGAAGCTTTCTTT. It yields the protein CASRGNTEAFF.

The rearrangement links TRBV5-1 to TRBJ2-2, with 9 bases lining up with TRBD2. V was pared by 4 bases and J by 3 bases, with 7 bases of the junction left unmatched. CDR1 SGHRS and CDR2 YFSETQ come from the germline V gene. This CDR3 region has 16 residues. CDR3 nucleotides: TGCGCCAGCAGCGCCGGGGTAGCGGGAGACACCGGGGAGCTGTTTTTT. Its translation is CASSAGVAGDTGELFF.

The V call is TRBV15, the J call TRBJ2-1; D gene ambiguous. CDR3 length: 15 amino acids. CDR1 LNHNV and CDR2 YYDKDF come from the germline V gene (reference sequence). V was cut by 2 bases and J by 0 bases, with 8 bases left in between. DNA of the CDR3: TGTGCCACCAGCAGATCTTTCAGCTCCTACAATGAGCAGTTCTTC. Translated: CATSRSFSSYNEQFF.

CDR3 nucleotide sequence: TGTGCCAGCAGTCGACAGGGACCACAAGAGACCCAGTACTTC. Protein product: CASSRQGPQETQYF. The chain joins TRBV27 to TRBJ2-5; 7 nucleotides match TRBD1. V lost 5 bases, J lost 2 bases, and 5 bases stayed unmatched. Per the germline V gene, CDR1 is MNHEY and CDR2 is SMNVEV (reference sequence). This CDR3 spans 14 amino acids.

The chain carries TRBV5-1 and TRBJ1-2, with D unclear. This CDR3 has 13 amino acids. Between the trimmed V and J ends, which lost 1 base and 5 bases, there was a span of 9 bases. Per germline, CDR1 SGHRS and CDR2 YFSETQ. CDR3 nucleotide sequence: TGCGCCAGCAGCTTGAAATCGGGGTATGGCTACACCTTC. Amino acid sequence: CASSLKSGYGYTF.

V gene TRBV5-4 combines with J gene TRBJ1-2; D gene uncertain. V lost 3 bases to trimming and J lost 5 bases, with 5 bases between them. The CDR3 has 11 residues. Germline-derived CDR1 and CDR2 are SGHNT and YYREEE (reference sequence). The CDR3 protein is CASSSEYGYTF. For the CDR3, the DNA is TGTGCCAGCAGCTCTGAATATGGCTACACCTTC.

The chain carries TRBV2 and TRBJ2-6; weak D call: TRBD1 (6 bases). The V end lost 7 bases, the J end lost 0 bases, and 16 bases lay between the germline ends. CDR1 and CDR2 (germline): SNHLY, FYNNEI. This CDR3 spans 17 amino acids. The CDR3 loop is CASITRGRSSGANVLTF. CDR3 in DNA: TGTGCCAGCATCACCAGGGGCCGTAGCTCTGGGGCCAACGTCCTGACTTTC.

This clone was recorded only once. CDR3 loop: CATSRDRTSADTQYF. The CDR3 DNA reads TGTGCCACCAGCAGAGACCGGACTAGTGCAGATACGCAGTATTTT. This chain connects TRBV15 to TRBJ2-3; 7 positions match TRBD2. Looked up from germline, CDR1 is LNHNV and CDR2 is YYDKDF (reference sequence). The CDR3 covers 15 residues. V was clipped by 0 bases and J by 4 bases; unmatched bases: 4. Filled out from reference TRBV15 and TRBJ2-3, the complete variable domain reads DAMVIQNPRYQVTQFGKPVTLSCSQTLNHNVMYWYQQKSSQAPKLLFHYYDKDFNNEADTPDNFQSRRPNTSFCFLDIRSPGLGDTAMYLCATSRDRTSADTQYFGPGTRLTVL.

The chain couples TRBV28 to TRBJ2-7; no clear D. In germline, CDR1 is MDHEN, CDR2 SYDVKM. The V end lost 2 bases, the J end lost 2 bases, and 10 bases lay between the germline ends. CDR3 length: 14 residues. CDR3 residues: CASSLRIIPYEQYF. The CDR3 DNA reads TGTGCCAGCAGTTTAAGGATTATCCCCTACGAGCAGTACTTC.

The V call is TRBV5-4, the J call TRBJ2-1, with D perhaps assigned TRBD1 or TRBD2 (6 bases each). CDR3 length: 15 amino acids. The V gene lost 3 bases and the J gene lost 8 bases, with 18 bases spanning the gap. Germline-derived CDR1 and CDR2 are SGHNT and YYREEE (reference sequence). CDR3 sequence (DNA): TGTGCCAGCAGCTCGCCGGGGGCAAAGGGCCATGAGCAGTTCTTC. Its translation: CASSSPGAKGHEQFF.

This rearrangement joins TRBV7-9 to TRBJ2-7, with TRBD1 matching 7 bases. J lost 2 bases, V lost 5 bases, and 6 bases had no gene match. This CDR3 contains 14 residues. The germline gives CDR1 SEHNR, CDR2 FQNEAQ (reference sequence). In DNA, the CDR3 is TGTGCCAGCAGCCCCGGGGACAGCACCTACGAGCAGTACTTC. Translating it yields CASSPGDSTYEQYF.

A note on this clone: A junction boundary mismatches the germline segment, possibly from a read error. The CDR3 is CASSFSADEQFF. For the CDR3, the DNA is TGTGCCAGCAGCTTTTCTGCCGATGAGCAGTTCTTC. V and J are TRBV5-3 and TRBJ2-1; no firm D call. TRBV5-3 is an open reading frame whose function is uncertain. This CDR3 has 12 residues.

The chain combines TRBV6-1 with TRBJ2-4; 7 bases fit TRBD1. J gave up 7 bases and V 8 bases, and 11 bases lay outside the gene matches. The CDR3 spans 14 residues. Germline V gene lookup returns CDR1 MNHNS and CDR2 SASEGT. Here the CDR3 reads CASVTGPRGNIQYF. The CDR3 coding sequence is TGTGCCAGCGTGACAGGGCCAAGGGGGAACATTCAGTACTTC.

The DNA of the CDR3 is TGTGCCAGCAGTCAGTACCCGGGACTAGCGGGTGAGAGGGGCACCGGGGAGCTGTTTTTT. This sequence encodes CASSQYPGLAGERGTGELFF. V is TRBV27 and J is TRBJ2-2; 12 bases match TRBD2. Germline V gives CDR1 MNHEY, CDR2 SMNVEV (reference sequence). CDR3 length: 20 residues. Losses at the gene ends were 5 bases for V and 4 bases for J; bases not matched to a gene: 17.

This clone appeared once. This chain connects TRBV18 to TRBJ2-7; unclear D gene. This CDR3 region has 13 residues. Trimming stripped 3 bases from V and 2 bases from J, with 8 bases between. CDR1 KGHSH and CDR2 LQKENI come from the germline V gene. CDR3: CASSPDAAYEQYF. The CDR3, as DNA: TGTGCCAGCTCACCGGACGCCGCCTACGAGCAGTACTTC.

The rearrangement uses TRBV6-6 and TRBJ2-1; a weak D match, TRBD2 (5 bases). Germline CDR1 and CDR2: MNHNY and SVGAGI (reference sequence). V was trimmed by 0 bases and J by 2 bases, leaving 11 bases between them. This CDR3 is built from 16 residues. The CDR3 DNA reads TGTGCCAGCAGTTACTCGAACGGGGAGACCTACAATGAGCAGTTCTTC. Amino acid sequence: CASSYSNGETYNEQFF.

The J gene is TRBJ2-7, the V gene TRBV5-4, with D possibly TRBD2 on 8 matching bases. Per the germline V gene, CDR1 is SGHNT and CDR2 is YYREEE (reference sequence). The CDR3 sequence is 15 residues long. Trimming shortened V by 4 bases and J by 6 bases, and 20 bases separated the two germline ends. CDR3 in DNA: TGTGCCAGCAGCAACACAGGGGCGGGGGGAGGCGAGCAGTACTTC. Its protein product is CASSNTGAGGGEQYF.

This chain joins TRBV27 and TRBJ2-2, with D possibly TRBD1 on 5 matching bases. Germline CDR1 is MNHEY and CDR2 is SMNVEV (reference sequence). With 2 bases removed from V and 2 bases from J, the gap between germline ends came to 9 bases. CDR3 length equals 15 residues. Written as DNA, the CDR3 is TGTGCCAGCAGTTTAGAAAGGGGAAACACCGGGGAGCTGTTTTTT. Protein sequence: CASSLERGNTGELFF.